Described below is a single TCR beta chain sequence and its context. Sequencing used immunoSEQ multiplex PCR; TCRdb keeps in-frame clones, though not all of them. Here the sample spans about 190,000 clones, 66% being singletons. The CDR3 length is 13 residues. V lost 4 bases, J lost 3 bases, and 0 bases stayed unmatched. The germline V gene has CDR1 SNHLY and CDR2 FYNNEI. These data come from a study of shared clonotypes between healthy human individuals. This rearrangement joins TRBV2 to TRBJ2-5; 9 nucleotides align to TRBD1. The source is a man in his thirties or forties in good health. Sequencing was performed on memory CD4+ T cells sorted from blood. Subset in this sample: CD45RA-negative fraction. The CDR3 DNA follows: TGTGCCAGCAGTGGGGACAGGGAAGAGACCCAGTACTTC. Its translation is CASSGDREETQYF. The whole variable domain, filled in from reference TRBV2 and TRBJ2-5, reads EPEVTQTPSHQVTQMGQEVILRCVPISNHLYFYWYRQILGQKVEFLVSFYNNEISEKSEIFDDQFSVERPDGSNFTLKIRSTKLEDSAMYFCASSGDREETQYFGPGTRLLVL.